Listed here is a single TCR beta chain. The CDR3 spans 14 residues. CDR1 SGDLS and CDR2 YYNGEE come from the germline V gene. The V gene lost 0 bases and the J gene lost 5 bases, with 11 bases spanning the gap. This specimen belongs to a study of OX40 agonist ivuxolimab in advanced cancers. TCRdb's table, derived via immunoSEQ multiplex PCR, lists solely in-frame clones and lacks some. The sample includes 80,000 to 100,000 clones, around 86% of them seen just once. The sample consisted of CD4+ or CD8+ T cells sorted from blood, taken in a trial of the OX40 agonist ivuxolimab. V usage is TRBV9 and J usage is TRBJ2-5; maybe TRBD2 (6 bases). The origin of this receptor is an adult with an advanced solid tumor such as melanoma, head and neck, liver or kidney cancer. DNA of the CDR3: TGTGCCAGCAGCGTAGCTCCGGGAGTGGAGACCCAGTACTTC. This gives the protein CASSVAPGVETQYF.